The sequence of this T cell receptor (beta chain) was determined in a study of blood T cells in healthy people across ages. A few counts support this clonotype. PCR was performed a second time for about 7 to 12 cycles using a sample-barcoded 5' primer and a J-beta primer mix. From the 5' RACE reads, TCRdb called clonotypes with MiXCR, one entry per CDR3 protein. In the table there are some 760,000 distinct CDR3 sequences, about 25% of which are singletons. Germline CDR1 reads SNHLY; CDR2 reads FYNNEI. Between the trimmed V and J ends, which lost 2 bases and 1 base, there was a span of 9 bases. This CDR3 contains 16 residues. The same sample was also used in a study of T cells of mothers and their children.

This clonotype was sampled from a boy between 5 and 17 years old in good health. V gene TRBV2 combines with J gene TRBJ2-6; D gene ambiguous. The sample consisted of blood. The CDR3 reads CASSEIGISGANVLTF. The CDR3 region has the DNA TGTGCCAGCAGTGAAATTGGCATTTCTGGGGCCAACGTCCTGACTTTC.